The next 10 T cell receptor beta chains were all read from a single sample in a study of long-term antiretroviral therapy in people with HIV. The libraries were made with immunoSEQ v3.0 at survey level. The repertoire was sequenced with immunoSEQ multiplex PCR; TCRdb's copy has only in-frame clones and lacks some. This table holds around 25,000 clones, 70% to 90% found once. The sample consisted of unsorted PBMCs, taken more than 4.3 years after starting antiretroviral therapy. The receptor set was obtained from a man aged 25-40 years with HIV.

V usage is TRBV18 and J usage is TRBJ2-2; perhaps TRBD1 as D (6 bases). Trimming pared 1 base from V and 7 bases from J, leaving 16 bases between. Germline CDR1 is KGHSH and CDR2 is LQKENI. The CDR3 runs to 16 residues. This CDR3 reads CASSPRVGAFIGELFF. In nucleotides, the CDR3 is TGTGCCAGCTCACCACGAGTGGGGGCCTTCATCGGGGAGCTGTTTTTT.

The table lists this clone with a count of one. The rearrangement links TRBV7-8 to TRBJ2-3; D is unresolved. V was cut by 6 bases and J by 4 bases, with 17 bases left in between. The CDR3 is 15 amino acids. Per the germline V gene, CDR1 is SGHVS and CDR2 is FQNEAQ. The CDR3: CASSISWGPPDTQYF. CDR3 sequence (DNA): TGTGCCAGCAGTATTAGCTGGGGTCCCCCAGATACGCAGTATTTT.

This sequence joins TRBV6-5 and TRBJ1-1; D call uncertain. V was trimmed by 4 bases and J by 1 base, leaving 10 bases between them. From germline, CDR1 is MNHEY and CDR2 SVGAGI. The CDR3 length is 14 residues. CDR3 DNA: TGTGCCAGCAGTTTCGACTTGGAGAACACTGAAGCTTTCTTT. As protein: CASSFDLENTEAFF.

The rearrangement joins TRBV4-2 to TRBJ2-5; D unclear. This CDR3 is 15 amino acids long. Per the germline V gene, CDR1 is LGHNA and CDR2 is YNFKEQ. V was cut by 3 bases and J by 5 bases, with 16 bases left in between. The CDR3, as DNA: TGTGCCAGCAGCCAGACCTTCCAGCCCCCGGAGACCCAGTACTTC. Protein product: CASSQTFQPPETQYF.

The chain joins TRBV25-1 to TRBJ2-2; D is ambiguous. This CDR3 has 13 residues. Germline lookup yields CDR1 MGHDK and CDR2 SYGVNS. The V end was cut by 3 bases, the J end by 5 bases, with 7 bases between. CDR3 in DNA: TGTGCCAGCAGTGAGGACCGGACCGGGGAGCTGTTTTTT. It encodes CASSEDRTGELFF.

The CDR3 loop is CASSEGSTASYGYTF. The CDR3 DNA reads TGTGCCAGCAGTGAAGGCTCGACAGCCTCCTATGGCTACACCTTC. This rearrangement joins TRBV2 to TRBJ1-2; D might be TRBD1 (5 bases). Trimming took 1 base from V and 4 from J, leaving 13 bases between them. The CDR3 is made up of 15 amino acids. Germline V lookup: CDR1 SNHLY, CDR2 FYNNEI.

The rearrangement uses TRBV30 and TRBJ1-2; 9 positions agree with TRBD1. CDR1 and CDR2 from the germline V gene are GTSNPN and SVGIG (reference sequence). J lost 7 bases, V lost 6 bases, and 6 bases had no gene match. The CDR3 contains 12 residues. The CDR3 loop is CACTGGLAGYTF. The CDR3 nucleotides read TGTGCCTGTACAGGGGGCTTGGCTGGCTACACCTTC.

Regarding this clone: One end of the junction is discordant with germline, which a read error may explain. The CDR3 coding sequence is TGTGCCTCATCGACTGGGCTAGGCGTCTTAGTTATCTTC. It codes for CASSTGLGVLVIF. The genes are TRBV30 and TRBJ2-1; D gene uncertain. CDR3 length equals 13 residues. Germline CDR1 reads GTSNPN; CDR2 reads SVGIG (reference sequence).

This chain joins TRBV7-8 and TRBJ2-7; TRBD1 matches 8 bases. The CDR3 is 14 amino acids. Germline CDR1 SGHVS, CDR2 FQNEAQ. Trimming at V came to 1 base and at J to 7 bases, leaving 6 bases not matched to a gene. CDR3 nucleotide sequence: TGTGCCAGCAGCTTAGTTCAGGGGGCGGAGGAGCAGTACTTC. Translation: CASSLVQGAEEQYF. The complete variable domain, with remaining parts taken from reference TRBV7-8 and TRBJ2-7, reads GAGVSQSPRYKVAKRGQDVALRCDPISGHVSLFWYQQALGQGPEFLTYFQNEAQLDKSGLPSDRFFAERPEGSVSTLKIQRTQQEDSAVYLCASSLVQGAEEQYFGPGTRLTVT.

The chain uses TRBV9 and TRBJ2-7; TRBD2 agrees at 9 bases. This CDR3 comprises 19 residues. CDR1 SGDLS and CDR2 YYNGEE come from the germline V gene. With V trimmed by 0 bases and J by 3 bases, 16 bases remained unmatched. The CDR3 coding sequence is TGTGCCAGCAGCGTAGTGGTAAGGGATAGCGGGAGAGTGGGCTACGAGCAGTACTTC. Translating it yields CASSVVVRDSGRVGYEQYF.